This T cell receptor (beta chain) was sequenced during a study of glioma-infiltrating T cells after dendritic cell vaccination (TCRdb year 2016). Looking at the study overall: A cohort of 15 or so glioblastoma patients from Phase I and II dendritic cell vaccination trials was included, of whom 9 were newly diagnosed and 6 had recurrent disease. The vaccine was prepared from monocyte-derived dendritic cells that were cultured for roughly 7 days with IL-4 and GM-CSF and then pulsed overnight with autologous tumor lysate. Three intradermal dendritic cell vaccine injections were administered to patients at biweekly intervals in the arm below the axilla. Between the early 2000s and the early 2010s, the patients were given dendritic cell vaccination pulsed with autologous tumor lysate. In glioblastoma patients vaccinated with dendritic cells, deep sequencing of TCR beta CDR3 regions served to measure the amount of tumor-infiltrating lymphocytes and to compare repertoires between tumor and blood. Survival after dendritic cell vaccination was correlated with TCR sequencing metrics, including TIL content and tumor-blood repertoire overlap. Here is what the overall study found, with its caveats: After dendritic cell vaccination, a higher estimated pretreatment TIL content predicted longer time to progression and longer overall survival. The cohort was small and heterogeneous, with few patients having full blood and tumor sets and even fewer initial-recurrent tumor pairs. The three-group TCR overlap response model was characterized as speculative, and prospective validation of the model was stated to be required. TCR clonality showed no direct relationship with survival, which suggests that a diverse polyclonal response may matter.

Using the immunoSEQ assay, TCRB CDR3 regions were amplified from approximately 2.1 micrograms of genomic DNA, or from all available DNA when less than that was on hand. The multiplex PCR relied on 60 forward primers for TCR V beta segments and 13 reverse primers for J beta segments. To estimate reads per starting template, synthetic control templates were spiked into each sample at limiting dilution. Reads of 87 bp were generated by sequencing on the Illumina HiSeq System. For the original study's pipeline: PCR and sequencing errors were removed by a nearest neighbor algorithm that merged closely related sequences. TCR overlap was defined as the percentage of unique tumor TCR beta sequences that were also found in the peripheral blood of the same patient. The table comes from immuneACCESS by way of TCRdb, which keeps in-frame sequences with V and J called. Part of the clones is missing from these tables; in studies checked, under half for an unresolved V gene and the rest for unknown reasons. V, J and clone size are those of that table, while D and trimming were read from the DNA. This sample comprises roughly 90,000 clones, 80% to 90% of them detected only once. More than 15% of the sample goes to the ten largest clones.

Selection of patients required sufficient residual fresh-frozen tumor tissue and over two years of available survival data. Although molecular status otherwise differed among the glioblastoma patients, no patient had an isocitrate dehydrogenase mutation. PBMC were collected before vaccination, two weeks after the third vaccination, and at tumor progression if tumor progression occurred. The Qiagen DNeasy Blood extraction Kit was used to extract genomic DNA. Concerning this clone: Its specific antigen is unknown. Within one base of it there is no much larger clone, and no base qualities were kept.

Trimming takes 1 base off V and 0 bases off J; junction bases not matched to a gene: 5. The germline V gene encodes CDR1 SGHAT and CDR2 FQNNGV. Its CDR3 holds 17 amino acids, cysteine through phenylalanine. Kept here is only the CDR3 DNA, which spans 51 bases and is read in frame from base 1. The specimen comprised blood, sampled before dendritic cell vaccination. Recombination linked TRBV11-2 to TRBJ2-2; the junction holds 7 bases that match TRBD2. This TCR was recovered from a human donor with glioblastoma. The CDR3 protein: CASSLVVRGANTGELFF. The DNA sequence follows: TGTGCCAGCAGCTTAGTGGTACGGGGGGCGAACACCGGGGAGCTGTTTTTT.